The clone carrying this T cell receptor (beta chain) has just one count. These data come from a study of T cell changes during pregnancy in multiple sclerosis. Clones were read by immunoSEQ multiplex PCR, and TCRdb kept only the in-frame ones, dropping some. This table holds approximately 21,000 clones, around four fifths found once. The sequencing used CD8+ T cells from peripheral blood mononuclear cells, collected in the first trimester of pregnancy. The sequence came from a female donor in good health, enrolled as a control in a pregnancy study.

The CDR3 is CSVLLDRENTEAFF. In DNA form, the CDR3 reads TGCAGCGTCCTTCTGGACAGGGAGAACACTGAAGCTTTCTTT. This chain joins TRBV29-1 and TRBJ1-1; 8 positions agree with TRBD1. Trimming at V came to 6 bases and at J to 1 base, leaving 7 bases not matched to a gene. CDR1 is SQVTM, CDR2 ANQGSEA, per germline. The CDR3 totals 14 residues.